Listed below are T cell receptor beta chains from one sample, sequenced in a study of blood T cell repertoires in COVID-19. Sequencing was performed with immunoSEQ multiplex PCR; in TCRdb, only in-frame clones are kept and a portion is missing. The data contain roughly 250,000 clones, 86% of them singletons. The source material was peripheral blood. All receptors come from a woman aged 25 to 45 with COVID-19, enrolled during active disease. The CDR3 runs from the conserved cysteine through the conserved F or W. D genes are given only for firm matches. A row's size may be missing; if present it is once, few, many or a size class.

CDR3 protein: CASSDAGGPKQYF
CDR3 DNA: TGTGCCAGCAGTGACGCGGGGGGGCCTAAGCAGTACTTC
J gene: TRBJ2-7
V gene: TRBV2
clone size: -
D gene: TRBD2

CDR3 protein: CASHAGAGTQYF
CDR3 DNA: TGTGCCAGCCACGCGGGGGCCGGGACCCAGTACTTC
J gene: TRBJ2-5
V gene: TRBV18
clone size: -
D gene: -

CDR3 protein: CASSPNSLTTEAFF
CDR3 DNA: TGCGCCAGCAGCCCGAACAGCCTGACGACTGAAGCTTTCTTT
J gene: TRBJ1-1
V gene: TRBV4-1
clone size: -
D gene: -

CDR3 protein: CASSPARSEVMNTEAFF
CDR3 DNA: TGTGCCAGCTCACCGGCGAGAAGTGAGGTTATGAACACTGAAGCTTTCTTT
J gene: TRBJ1-1
V gene: TRBV18
clone size: -
D gene: -

CDR3 protein: CASSQQGQGSEQYF
CDR3 DNA: TGTGCCAGCAGCCAACAGGGACAGGGGAGTGAGCAGTACTTC
J gene: TRBJ2-7
V gene: TRBV7-9
clone size: once
D gene: TRBD1

CDR3 protein: CASSPFSGNTIYF
CDR3 DNA: TGTGCCAGCAGCCCATTCTCTGGAAACACCATATATTTT
J gene: TRBJ1-3
V gene: TRBV12-3/TRBV12-4
clone size: -
D gene: -

CDR3 protein: CASSLGAGAYEQYF
CDR3 DNA: TGTGCCAGCAGCTTGGGGGCGGGGGCCTACGAGCAGTACTTC
J gene: TRBJ2-7
V gene: TRBV5-4
clone size: -
D gene: TRBD2

CDR3 protein: CASSYSRELWSHEQFF
CDR3 DNA: TGTGCCAGCAGTTACTCGAGGGAACTCTGGTCTCATGAGCAGTTCTTC
J gene: TRBJ2-1
V gene: TRBV6-2/TRBV6-3
clone size: -
D gene: -

CDR3 protein: CATSRGAGLTSYEQYF
CDR3 DNA: TGTGCCACCAGCAGAGGGGCGGGGCTCACTTCCTACGAGCAGTACTTC
J gene: TRBJ2-7
V gene: TRBV15
clone size: once
D gene: -

CDR3 protein: CASSSGTGRETQYF
CDR3 DNA: TGTGCCAGCAGCTCCGGTACAGGACGGGAGACCCAGTACTTC
J gene: TRBJ2-5
V gene: TRBV7-9
clone size: -
D gene: -

CDR3 protein: CASSFGQGSPRGYTF
CDR3 DNA: TGTGCCAGCAGTTTTGGACAGGGAAGTCCCCGAGGCTACACCTTC
J gene: TRBJ1-2
V gene: TRBV27
clone size: once
D gene: TRBD1

CDR3 protein: CATSERGPAADTQYF
CDR3 DNA: TGTGCCACCAGTGAAAGGGGGCCGGCTGCAGATACGCAGTATTTT
J gene: TRBJ2-3
V gene: TRBV24-1
clone size: once
D gene: TRBD1

CDR3 protein: CASTGGYGYTF
CDR3 DNA: TGTGCCAGTACCGGGGGCTATGGCTACACCTTC
J gene: TRBJ1-2
V gene: TRBV19
clone size: -
D gene: -

CDR3 protein: CASSLGWRGLNYGYTF
CDR3 DNA: TGTGCCAGCAGCTTGGGGTGGCGGGGACTTAACTATGGCTACACCTTC
J gene: TRBJ1-2
V gene: TRBV5-6
clone size: -
D gene: -

CDR3 protein: CASSYSRETQYF
CDR3 DNA: TGTGCCAGCAGTTACTCCCGGGAGACCCAGTACTTC
J gene: TRBJ2-5
V gene: TRBV6-5
clone size: -
D gene: -

CDR3 protein: CSVEGGLYGYTF
CDR3 DNA: TGCAGCGTTGAAGGCGGCCTATATGGCTACACCTTC
J gene: TRBJ1-2
V gene: TRBV29-1
clone size: -
D gene: -

CDR3 protein: CASSLTGVDTQYF
CDR3 DNA: TGTGCCAGCTCACTAACAGGGGTAGATACGCAGTATTTT
J gene: TRBJ2-3
V gene: TRBV18
clone size: -
D gene: TRBD1

CDR3 protein: CASSQGRALSSYNEQFF
CDR3 DNA: TGCGCCAGCAGCCAAGGGCGGGCCCTGAGCTCCTACAATGAGCAGTTCTTC
J gene: TRBJ2-1
V gene: TRBV4-1
clone size: -
D gene: -

CDR3 protein: CASSLVGTQYF
CDR3 DNA: TGTGCCAGCAGCTTAGTCGGGACGCAGTATTTT
J gene: TRBJ2-3
V gene: TRBV11-2
clone size: -
D gene: -

CDR3 protein: CASSPKGSYNSPLHF
CDR3 DNA: TGTGCCAGCAGCCCCAAGGGGTCCTATAATTCACCCCTCCACTTT
J gene: TRBJ1-6
V gene: TRBV14
clone size: -
D gene: -

CDR3 protein: CASSSLGTGSSYEQYF
CDR3 DNA: TGTGCCAGCAGTTCCCTTGGGACTGGGAGCTCCTACGAGCAGTACTTC
J gene: TRBJ2-7
V gene: TRBV6-5
clone size: -
D gene: -

CDR3 protein: CASSEWGGSTDTQYF
CDR3 DNA: TGTGCCAGCAGTGAATGGGGGGGGAGCACAGATACGCAGTATTTT
J gene: TRBJ2-3
V gene: TRBV6-1
clone size: -
D gene: TRBD2

CDR3 protein: CSVRPRLTDTQYF
CDR3 DNA: TGCAGCGTTCGGCCGCGACTCACAGATACGCAGTATTTT
J gene: TRBJ2-3
V gene: TRBV29-1
clone size: -
D gene: -

CDR3 protein: CASSLAEAGYNEQFF
CDR3 DNA: TGTGCCAGCAGCTTAGCAGAAGCGGGGTACAATGAGCAGTTCTTC
J gene: TRBJ2-1
V gene: TRBV7-8
clone size: -
D gene: TRBD2

CDR3 protein: CASSTQSGEAETQYF
CDR3 DNA: TGTGCCAGCAGCACCCAATCCGGGGAGGCGGAGACCCAGTACTTC
J gene: TRBJ2-5
V gene: TRBV4-2
clone size: -
D gene: -

CDR3 protein: CASSPLGSGAGANVLTF
CDR3 DNA: TGTGCCAGTAGTCCTCTTGGTTCAGGGGCTGGGGCCAACGTCCTGACTTTC
J gene: TRBJ2-6
V gene: TRBV19
clone size: -
D gene: -